A single sample is the source of the 24 T cell receptor beta chains below, sequenced in a study of Ad26.COV2.S vaccination and SARS-CoV-2 variants. Some clones are missing from TCRdb's copy, which holds only in-frame ones; the method was immunoSEQ multiplex PCR. The data contain about 180,000 clones, around 88% of them singletons. The starting material was peripheral blood, obtained after recovery from COVID-19. Receptor source: a human donor who had recovered from COVID-19.

The chain uses TRBV29-1 and TRBJ2-7, with TRBD2 identical over 12 bases. The CDR3 spans 14 residues. The junction had 3 bases not matched to a gene; V was cut back by 5 bases and J by 1 base. Germline values: CDR1 SQVTM, CDR2 ANQGSEA. The CDR3 loop is CSVIGLAGSYEQYF. CDR3 in DNA: TGCAGCGTTATTGGACTAGCGGGGTCCTACGAGCAGTACTTC.

The V call is TRBV5-1, the J call TRBJ2-5, with 7 bases identical to TRBD2. The germline gives CDR1 SGHRS, CDR2 YFSETQ. Germline trimming cut 2 bases from V and 1 base from J; bases unmatched to any gene: 5. The CDR3 has 15 amino acids. This CDR3 is CASSFTGTTQETQYF. The CDR3 bases are TGCGCCAGCAGCTTCACCGGGACTACCCAAGAGACCCAGTACTTC.

This clone was detected only once. The rearrangement links TRBV5-1 to TRBJ2-2; D is undetermined. Germline V gene lookup returns CDR1 SGHRS and CDR2 YFSETQ. CDR3 size: 18 residues. Trimming left V 1 base short and J 0 bases short, with 16 bases between. As DNA, the CDR3 is TGCGCCAGCAGCTTGAGCGCTCGGCGGCAGGCGAACACCGGGGAGCTGTTTTTT. Translation: CASSLSARRQANTGELFF.

V gene TRBV7-3 combines with J gene TRBJ2-5; D is perhaps TRBD1 (6 bases). Per germline, CDR1 SGHTA and CDR2 FQGTGA. The CDR3 runs to 13 residues. The V gene lost 1 base and the J gene lost 3 bases, with 6 bases spanning the gap. CDR3 in amino acids: CASSLNREETQYF. For the CDR3, the DNA is TGTGCCAGCAGCTTAAACAGGGAAGAGACCCAGTACTTC.

This clone has more than one count but fewer than ten. J is TRBJ1-3 and V is TRBV5-1, with a possible D match to TRBD1 (6 bases). Per the germline V gene, CDR1 is SGHRS and CDR2 is YFSETQ. CDR3 length: 15 amino acids. The V end lost 2 bases, the J end lost 2 bases, and 11 bases lay between the germline ends. The CDR3 is CASSLWQGTGNTIYF. The CDR3 DNA is TGCGCCAGCAGCTTATGGCAGGGGACTGGAAACACCATATATTTT. Looking up the rest from reference TRBV5-1 and TRBJ1-3 gives the full variable domain: KAGVTQTPRYLIKTRGQQVTLSCSPISGHRSVSWYQQTPGQGLQFLFEYFSETQRNKGNFPGRFSGRQFSNSRSEMNVSTLELGDSALYLCASSLWQGTGNTIYFGEGSWLTVV.

The chain carries TRBV21-1 and TRBJ2-5. TRBV21-1 is described as a pseudogene. This CDR3 comprises 15 residues. CDR3 loop: CASSKHPPYQETQYF. In DNA, the CDR3 is TGTGCCAGCAGCAAACATCCCCCGTACCAAGAGACCCAGTACTTC.

The chain joins TRBV3-1 (or the pseudogene TRBV3-2) to TRBJ2-2, with D possibly TRBD2 on 5 matching bases. Germline V gene data show CDR1 as LGHDT and CDR2 as YNNKEL (reference sequence). The CDR3 consists of 16 residues. V was shortened by 3 bases and J by 0 bases, with 11 bases between the two germline ends. CDR3 bases: TGTGCCAGCAGCCAGGGAGTGGGCTCGAACACCGGGGAGCTGTTTTTT. Protein: CASSQGVGSNTGELFF.

The gene calls are TRBV19 and TRBJ1-5; 11 bases fit TRBD1. This CDR3 region has 14 residues. J lost 8 bases, V lost 7 bases, and 7 bases had no gene match. CDR1 is LNHDA and CDR2 is SQIVND in the germline V gene (reference sequence). In DNA, the CDR3 is TGTGCCAGTACCAGGACAGGGGGCGGGGAGCCCCAGCATTTT. It is translated as CASTRTGGGEPQHF.

The chain has TRBV5-4 and TRBJ1-1; 9 bases line up with TRBD1. CDR3 size: 13 residues. Trimming at V came to 3 bases and at J to 7 bases, leaving 4 bases not matched to a gene. Germline CDR1 is SGHNT and CDR2 is YYREEE (reference sequence). The CDR3 sequence: CASSSDRGGEAFF. Here the CDR3 DNA reads TGTGCCAGCAGCTCGGACAGGGGAGGTGAAGCTTTCTTT.

The V gene is TRBV7-6, the J gene TRBJ2-7; 12 bases are a match to TRBD1. The CDR3 consists of 16 residues. CDR1 and CDR2 (germline): SGHVS, FNYEAQ. After removal of 4 bases from V and 7 bases from J, the junction contained 11 bases not matched to a gene. The CDR3 coding sequence is TGTGCCAGCAGCTCGGGGACAGGGGGCGAGGGAAGGGAGCAGTACTTC. It encodes CASSSGTGGEGREQYF.

V usage is TRBV5-1 and J usage is TRBJ2-7; no definite D call. This CDR3 contains 14 residues. CDR1 and CDR2 from the germline V gene are SGHRS and YFSETQ. V lost 0 bases and J 1 base, leaving 8 bases between the germline ends. CDR3 residues: CASSLVVDSYEQYF. The CDR3 nucleotides are TGCGCCAGCAGCTTGGTTGTAGATTCCTACGAGCAGTACTTC.

The chain recombines TRBV19 with TRBJ2-7; D possibly corresponds to TRBD1 (7 bases). CDR1 and CDR2 (germline): LNHDA, SQIVND (reference sequence). The CDR3 contains 14 residues. V lost 2 bases and J 7 bases, leaving 15 bases between the germline ends. This CDR3 is CASSIRRGREEQYF. The CDR3 region has the DNA TGTGCCAGTAGTATAAGGAGGGGGCGGGAAGAGCAGTACTTC.

This chain connects TRBV11-3 to TRBJ2-1; D uncertain. The CDR3 totals 14 residues. Germline V gene lookup returns CDR1 SGHNT and CDR2 YENEEA. Trimming pared 5 bases from V and 10 bases from J, leaving 18 bases between. CDR3 residues: CASSPGDGSQEQFF. For the CDR3, the DNA is TGTGCCAGCAGCCCCGGTGATGGATCACAAGAGCAGTTCTTC. Looking up the rest from reference TRBV11-3 and TRBJ2-1 gives the full variable domain: EAGVVQSPRYKIIEKKQPVAFWCNPISGHNTLYWYLQNLGQGPELLIRYENEEAVDDSQLPKDRFSAERLKGVDSTLKIQPAELGDSAVYLCASSPGDGSQEQFFGPGTRLTVL.

CDR3 sequence: CASISDHPDRGLYNEQFF. As DNA, the CDR3 is TGTGCCAGCATTTCGGATCACCCGGACAGGGGGTTGTACAATGAGCAGTTCTTC. The chain couples TRBV28 to TRBJ2-1, with TRBD1 matching 10 bases. The CDR3 runs to 18 residues. The V gene's germline CDR1 is MDHEN and CDR2 SYDVKM. Unmatched junction bases numbered 16, after V lost 7 bases and J lost 4 bases.

The sample holds one count of this clone. The J gene is TRBJ2-3, the V gene TRBV7-9; 8 nucleotides match TRBD2. CDR1 is SEHNR and CDR2 is FQNEAQ in the germline V gene (reference sequence). J gave up 5 bases and V 0 bases, and 10 bases lay outside the gene matches. The length of the CDR3 is 17 residues. The CDR3 DNA is TGTGCCAGCAGCTTAGCGCGGGCGGGGGGCCAGAGAGATACGCAGTATTTT. It specifies CASSLARAGGQRDTQYF.

The chain uses TRBV10-3 and TRBJ2-5; 11 nucleotides agree with TRBD2. J gave up 2 bases and V 5 bases, and 4 bases lay outside the gene matches. The CDR3 covers 15 residues. CDR1 ENHRY and CDR2 SYGVKD come from the germline V gene. The CDR3 reads CAISPSGGTQETQYF. The CDR3 DNA reads TGTGCCATCAGTCCTAGCGGGGGGACTCAAGAGACCCAGTACTTC.

The V gene is TRBV6-1, the J gene TRBJ2-1; the D gene is possibly TRBD2 (6 bases). The germline CDR1 and CDR2 sequences are MNHNS and SASEGT. The CDR3 runs 17 residues. V lost 3 bases, J lost 5 bases, and 20 bases lay in between. The CDR3 nucleotides read TGTGCCAGCAGTGAGGTCTTCCTGCGGGGAAGCGACAATGAGCAGTTCTTC. As protein: CASSEVFLRGSDNEQFF.

This chain links TRBV5-4 with TRBJ2-7, with a weak D call TRBD2 (5 bases). CDR3 length: 15 residues. Germline CDR1 reads SGHNT; CDR2 reads YYREEE (reference sequence). Trimming took off 5 bases at V and 0 bases at J, with 15 bases between the two ends. CDR3 residues: CASSSGRGSSYEQYF. In nucleotides, the CDR3 is TGTGCCAGCAGTTCCGGACGGGGAAGCTCCTACGAGCAGTACTTC.

V and J are TRBV19 and TRBJ1-4; D is undetermined. The CDR3 sequence is 15 residues long. V was trimmed by 3 bases and J by 4 bases, leaving 12 bases between them. CDR1 LNHDA and CDR2 SQIVND come from the germline V gene (reference sequence). This CDR3 reads CASSIGGRINEKLFF. In nucleotides, the CDR3 is TGTGCCAGTAGTATCGGCGGACGGATTAATGAAAAACTGTTTTTT.

The chain has TRBV4-2 and TRBJ2-1; TRBD2 matches 7 bases. Germline V lookup: CDR1 LGHNA, CDR2 YNFKEQ. V trimming: 1 base; J trimming: 9 bases; junction bases outside the gene matches: 3. The CDR3 consists of 13 residues. CDR3 loop: CASSQVGGGEQFF. In nucleotides, the CDR3 is TGTGCCAGCAGCCAAGTTGGGGGGGGTGAGCAGTTCTTC.

The gene calls are TRBV3-1 (or the pseudogene TRBV3-2) and TRBJ1-1; 7 bases match TRBD1. V lost 0 bases to trimming and J lost 8 bases; unmatched junction nucleotides: 15. Per the germline V gene, CDR1 is LGHDT and CDR2 is YNNKEL (reference sequence). The CDR3 runs 17 residues. CDR3 sequence reads: CASSQDLGLVPGQEAFF. Here the CDR3 DNA reads TGTGCCAGCAGCCAAGATCTAGGGTTGGTCCCGGGACAGGAAGCTTTCTTT.

This clone came up once. This chain links TRBV24-1 with TRBJ2-1, with D hard to call. The germline gives CDR1 KGHDR, CDR2 SFDVKD. Trimming stripped 3 bases from V and 3 bases from J, with 5 bases between. CDR3 size: 13 residues. CDR3 sequence reads: CATSDGRYNEQFF. DNA of the CDR3: TGTGCCACCAGTGATGGGCGCTACAATGAGCAGTTCTTC.

The rearrangement joins TRBV29-1 to TRBJ2-1; 9 bases match TRBD1. Germline CDR1 reads SQVTM; CDR2 reads ANQGSEA. The CDR3 length is 14 residues. Trimming took 5 bases from V and 3 from J; bases not matched to a gene: 5. The CDR3 loop reads CSVYGTGIYNEQFF. As DNA, the CDR3 is TGCAGCGTTTATGGGACAGGGATCTACAATGAGCAGTTCTTC.

This chain links TRBV25-1 with TRBJ1-4; D is unresolved. Looked up from germline, CDR1 is MGHDK and CDR2 is SYGVNS. The CDR3 length is 14 residues. Trimming pared 1 base from V and 8 bases from J, leaving 11 bases between. The CDR3 reads CASSEFRVGEKLFF. CDR3 bases: TGTGCCAGCAGTGAATTCCGGGTGGGCGAAAAACTGTTTTTT.